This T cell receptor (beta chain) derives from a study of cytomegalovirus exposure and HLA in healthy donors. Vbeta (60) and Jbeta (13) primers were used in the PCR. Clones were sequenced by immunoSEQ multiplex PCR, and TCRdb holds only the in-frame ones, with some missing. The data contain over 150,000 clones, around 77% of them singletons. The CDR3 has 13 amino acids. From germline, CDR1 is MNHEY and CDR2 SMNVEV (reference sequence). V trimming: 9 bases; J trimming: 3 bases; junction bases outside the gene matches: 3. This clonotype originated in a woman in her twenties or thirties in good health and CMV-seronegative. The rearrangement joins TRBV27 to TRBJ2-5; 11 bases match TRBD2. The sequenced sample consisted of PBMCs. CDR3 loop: CASRLAGKETQYF. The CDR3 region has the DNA TGTGCCAGTCGACTAGCGGGGAAAGAGACCCAGTACTTC.